This is a list of T cell receptor beta chains from one sample in a study of PD-L1 blockade in urothelial cancer. Clones were sequenced by immunoSEQ multiplex PCR, and TCRdb holds only the in-frame ones, with some missing. Of about 95,000 clones detected, 90% appear once; the ten largest clones hold about 1.6%. The material sequenced was PBMCs, taken around atezolizumab (anti-PD-L1) treatment. These receptors all come from a man aged 60-69 years with urothelial cancer. Each CDR3 is given with its conserved first and last residue. Each record gives: J gene, D gene, CDR3 length, V gene, clone size, CDR3 protein, CDR3 DNA. A D gene is named only where the DNA matches it firmly. Not all rows give a size; the values are once, few, many and, for expanded clones, a class.

J gene: TRBJ2-3
D gene: .
CDR3 length: 16
V gene: TRBV15
clone size: .
CDR3 protein: CATSRGGAFGTDTQYF
CDR3 DNA: TGTGCCACCAGCAGAGGTGGGGCGTTCGGCACAGATACGCAGTATTTT

J gene: TRBJ1-1
D gene: .
CDR3 length: 16
V gene: TRBV2
clone size: once
CDR3 protein: CASSLADQGINTEAFF
CDR3 DNA: TGTGCCAGCAGTCTTGCCGACCAGGGAATAAACACTGAAGCTTTCTTT

J gene: TRBJ2-2
D gene: .
CDR3 length: 14
V gene: TRBV4-3
clone size: .
CDR3 protein: CASSLQENTGELFF
CDR3 DNA: TGCGCCAGCAGCCTTCAGGAAAACACCGGGGAGCTGTTTTTT

J gene: TRBJ1-5
D gene: .
CDR3 length: 13
V gene: TRBV2
clone size: .
CDR3 protein: CASSGWEGVPQHF
CDR3 DNA: TGTGCCAGCAGTGGGTGGGAGGGGGTCCCCCAGCATTTT

J gene: TRBJ1-2
D gene: .
CDR3 length: 13
V gene: TRBV5-6
clone size: .
CDR3 protein: CASSLGQDYGYTF
CDR3 DNA: TGTGCCAGCAGCTTGGGACAAGACTATGGCTACACCTTC

J gene: TRBJ1-2
D gene: TRBD1
CDR3 length: 15
V gene: TRBV4-2
clone size: .
CDR3 protein: CASSQWGQAGWGYTF
CDR3 DNA: TGTGCCAGCAGCCAGTGGGGACAGGCAGGTTGGGGCTACACCTTC

J gene: TRBJ2-7
D gene: TRBD1
CDR3 length: 22
V gene: TRBV15
clone size: .
CDR3 protein: CATSRDRPRRGLSFLSSYEQYF
CDR3 DNA: TGTGCCACCAGCCGCGACAGACCTCGCAGGGGGCTTTCGTTTCTTAGCTCCTACGAGCAGTACTTC

J gene: TRBJ2-7
D gene: .
CDR3 length: 14
V gene: TRBV9
clone size: few
CDR3 protein: CASSVRGTSYEQYF
CDR3 DNA: TGTGCCAGCAGCGTAAGGGGCACCTCCTACGAGCAGTACTTC

J gene: TRBJ2-1
D gene: .
CDR3 length: 13
V gene: TRBV7-3
clone size: .
CDR3 protein: CASSLTGGNEQFF
CDR3 DNA: TGTGCCAGCAGCTTAACAGGCGGTAATGAGCAGTTCTTC

J gene: TRBJ2-3
D gene: .
CDR3 length: 14
V gene: TRBV28
clone size: .
CDR3 protein: CASSWAVGGRTQYF
CDR3 DNA: TGTGCCAGCAGTTGGGCGGTGGGGGGTCGGACGCAGTATTTT

J gene: TRBJ2-2
D gene: .
CDR3 length: 14
V gene: TRBV15
clone size: .
CDR3 protein: CATKPGADTGELFF
CDR3 DNA: TGTGCCACAAAGCCGGGAGCGGACACCGGGGAGCTGTTTTTT

J gene: TRBJ1-1
D gene: .
CDR3 length: 14
V gene: TRBV6-1
clone size: once
CDR3 protein: CASSVEGRYTEAFF
CDR3 DNA: TGTGCCAGCAGTGTAGAGGGAAGGTACACTGAAGCTTTCTTT

J gene: TRBJ2-3
D gene: .
CDR3 length: 20
V gene: TRBV23-1
clone size: .
CDR3 protein: CASSLPPPAVHRAAGDTQYF
CDR3 DNA: TGCGCCAGCAGTCTACCACCTCCCGCGGTACACCGGGCCGCGGGTGATACGCAGTATTTT

J gene: TRBJ2-7
D gene: TRBD2
CDR3 length: 16
V gene: TRBV4-3
clone size: few
CDR3 protein: CASSQEWTSVSYEQYF
CDR3 DNA: TGCGCCAGCAGCCAAGAATGGACTAGCGTTTCCTACGAGCAGTACTTC

J gene: TRBJ1-2
D gene: TRBD1
CDR3 length: 15
V gene: TRBV6-6
clone size: .
CDR3 protein: CASRLNPGQGYGYTF
CDR3 DNA: TGTGCCAGCAGGCTTAACCCGGGACAGGGCTATGGCTACACCTTC

J gene: TRBJ2-3
D gene: TRBD2
CDR3 length: 14
V gene: TRBV30
clone size: once
CDR3 protein: CAWKTSGGSNTQYF
CDR3 DNA: TGTGCCTGGAAGACTAGCGGGGGCTCTAATACGCAGTATTTT

J gene: TRBJ2-5
D gene: .
CDR3 length: 15
V gene: TRBV13
clone size: .
CDR3 protein: CASSVRLTGPETQYF
CDR3 DNA: TGTGCCAGCAGCGTACGACTGACAGGTCCAGAGACCCAGTACTTC

J gene: TRBJ2-3
D gene: TRBD1
CDR3 length: 18
V gene: TRBV13
clone size: .
CDR3 protein: CASSLGLYDRGYTDTQYF
CDR3 DNA: TGTGCCAGCAGCTTAGGCTTGTATGACAGGGGATACACAGATACGCAGTATTTT